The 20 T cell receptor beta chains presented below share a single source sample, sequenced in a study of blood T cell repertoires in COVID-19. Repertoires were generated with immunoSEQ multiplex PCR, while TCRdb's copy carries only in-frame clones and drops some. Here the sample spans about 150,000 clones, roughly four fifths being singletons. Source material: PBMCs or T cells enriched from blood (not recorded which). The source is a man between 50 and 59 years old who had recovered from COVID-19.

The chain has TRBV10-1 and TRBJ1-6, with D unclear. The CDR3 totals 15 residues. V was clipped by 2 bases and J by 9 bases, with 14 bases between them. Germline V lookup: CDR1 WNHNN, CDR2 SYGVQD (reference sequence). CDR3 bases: TGCGCCAGCAGTGAGGGACGGGCCGCGGGTTCACCCCTCCACTTT. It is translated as CASSEGRAAGSPLHF.

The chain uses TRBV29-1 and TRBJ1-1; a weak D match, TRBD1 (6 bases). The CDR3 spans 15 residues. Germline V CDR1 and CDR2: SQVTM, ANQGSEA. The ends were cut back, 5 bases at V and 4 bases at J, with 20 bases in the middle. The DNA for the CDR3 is TGCAGCGTTTCCCCTGAAAAACAGGGAGCCACTGAAGCTTTCTTT. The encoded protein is CSVSPEKQGATEAFF.

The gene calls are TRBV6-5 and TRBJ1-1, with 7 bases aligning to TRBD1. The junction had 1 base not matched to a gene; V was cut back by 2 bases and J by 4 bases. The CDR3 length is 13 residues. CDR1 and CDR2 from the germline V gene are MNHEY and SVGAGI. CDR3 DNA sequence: TGTGCCAGCAGTTACCAGGGGGTCACTGAAGCTTTCTTT. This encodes CASSYQGVTEAFF.

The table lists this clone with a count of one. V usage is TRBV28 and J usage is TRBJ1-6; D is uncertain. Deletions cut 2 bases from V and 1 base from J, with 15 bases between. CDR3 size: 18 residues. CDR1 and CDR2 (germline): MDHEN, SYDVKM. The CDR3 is CASSLGFPRESYNSPLHF. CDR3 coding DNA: TGTGCCAGCAGTTTAGGTTTTCCAAGGGAGTCCTATAATTCACCCCTCCACTTT.

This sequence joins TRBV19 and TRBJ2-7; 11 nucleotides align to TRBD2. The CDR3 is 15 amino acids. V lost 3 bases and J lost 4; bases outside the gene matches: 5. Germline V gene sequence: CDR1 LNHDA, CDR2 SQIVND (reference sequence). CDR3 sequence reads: CASSIITSGGYEQYF. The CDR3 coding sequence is TGTGCCAGTAGTATCATCACTAGCGGGGGTTACGAGCAGTACTTC.

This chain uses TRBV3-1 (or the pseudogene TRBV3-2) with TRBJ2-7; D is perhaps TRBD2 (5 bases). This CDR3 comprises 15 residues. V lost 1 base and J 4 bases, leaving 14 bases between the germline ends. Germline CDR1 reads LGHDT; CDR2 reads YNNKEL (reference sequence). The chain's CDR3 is CASSQAPRTLYEQYF. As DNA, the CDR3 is TGTGCCAGCAGCCAAGCGCCCCGGACTTTGTACGAGCAGTACTTC.

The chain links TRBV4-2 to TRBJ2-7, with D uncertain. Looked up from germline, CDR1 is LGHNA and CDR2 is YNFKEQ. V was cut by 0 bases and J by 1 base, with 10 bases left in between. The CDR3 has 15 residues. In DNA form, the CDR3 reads TGTGCCAGCAGCCAAGATATGTCGCAGTCCTACGAGCAGTACTTC. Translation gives CASSQDMSQSYEQYF.

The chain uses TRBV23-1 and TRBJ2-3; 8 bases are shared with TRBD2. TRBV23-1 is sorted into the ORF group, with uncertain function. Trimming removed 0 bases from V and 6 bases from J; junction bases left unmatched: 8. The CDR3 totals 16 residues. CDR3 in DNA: TGCGCCAGCAGTCAATCTTCCCGGGGGGGGTCGGATACGCAGTATTTT. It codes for CASSQSSRGGSDTQYF.

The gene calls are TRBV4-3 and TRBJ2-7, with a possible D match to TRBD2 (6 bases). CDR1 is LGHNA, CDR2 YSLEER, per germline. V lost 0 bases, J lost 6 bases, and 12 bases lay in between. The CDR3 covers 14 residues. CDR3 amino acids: CASSQDLGGPEQYF. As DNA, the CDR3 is TGCGCCAGCAGCCAAGATCTGGGGGGTCCCGAGCAGTACTTC.

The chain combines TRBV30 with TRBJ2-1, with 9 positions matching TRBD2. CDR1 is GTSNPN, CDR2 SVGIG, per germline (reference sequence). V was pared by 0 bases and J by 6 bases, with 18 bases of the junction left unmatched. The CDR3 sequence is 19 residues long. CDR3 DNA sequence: TGTGCCTGGAGTGTTCCCCCCCCTTACGGGACTAGCTTCCCCAATGAGCAGTTCTTC. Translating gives CAWSVPPPYGTSFPNEQFF.

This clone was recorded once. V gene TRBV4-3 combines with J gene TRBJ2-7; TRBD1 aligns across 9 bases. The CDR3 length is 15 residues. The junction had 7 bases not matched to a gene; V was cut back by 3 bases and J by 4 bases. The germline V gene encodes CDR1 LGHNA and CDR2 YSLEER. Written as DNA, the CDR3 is TGCGCCAGCAGCCAGGCGGGACAGGGCAAATACGAGCAGTACTTC. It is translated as CASSQAGQGKYEQYF.

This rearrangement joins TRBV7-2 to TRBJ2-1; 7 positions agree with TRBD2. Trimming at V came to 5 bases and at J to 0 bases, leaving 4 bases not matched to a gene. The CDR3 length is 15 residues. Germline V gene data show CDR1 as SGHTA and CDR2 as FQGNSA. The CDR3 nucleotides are TGTGCCAGCAGCCTACTAGCGCTCTCCTACAATGAGCAGTTCTTC. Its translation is CASSLLALSYNEQFF. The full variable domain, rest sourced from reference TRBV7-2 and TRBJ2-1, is GAGVSQSPSNKVTEKGKDVELRCDPISGHTALYWYRQSLGQGLEFLIYFQGNSAPDKSGLPSDRFSAERTGGSVSTLTIQRTQQEDSAVYLCASSLLALSYNEQFFGPGTRLTVL.

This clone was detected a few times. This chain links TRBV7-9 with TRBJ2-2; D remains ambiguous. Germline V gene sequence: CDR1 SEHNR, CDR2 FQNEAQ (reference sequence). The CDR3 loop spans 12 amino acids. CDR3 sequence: CAGTANTGELFF. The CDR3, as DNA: TGTGCGGGCACAGCGAACACCGGGGAGCTGTTTTTT.

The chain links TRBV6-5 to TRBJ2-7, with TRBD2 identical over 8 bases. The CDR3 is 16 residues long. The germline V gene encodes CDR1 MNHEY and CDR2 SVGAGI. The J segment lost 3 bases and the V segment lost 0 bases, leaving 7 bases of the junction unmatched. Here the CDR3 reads CASSYSVVSGVYEQYF. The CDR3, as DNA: TGTGCCAGCAGTTACTCTGTCGTTAGCGGGGTCTACGAGCAGTACTTC.

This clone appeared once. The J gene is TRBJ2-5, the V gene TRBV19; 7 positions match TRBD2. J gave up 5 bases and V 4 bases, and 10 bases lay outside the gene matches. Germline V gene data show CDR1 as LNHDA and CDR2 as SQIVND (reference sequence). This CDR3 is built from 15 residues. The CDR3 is CASSRTSGAVETQYF. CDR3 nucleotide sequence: TGTGCCAGTAGTAGGACTAGTGGGGCAGTGGAGACCCAGTACTTC.

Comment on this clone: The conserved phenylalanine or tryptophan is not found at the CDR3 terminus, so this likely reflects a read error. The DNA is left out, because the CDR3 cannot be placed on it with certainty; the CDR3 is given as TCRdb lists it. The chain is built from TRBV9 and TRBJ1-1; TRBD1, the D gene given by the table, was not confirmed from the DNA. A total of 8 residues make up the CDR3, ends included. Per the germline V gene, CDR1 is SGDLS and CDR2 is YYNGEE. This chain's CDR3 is CASSAGQG.

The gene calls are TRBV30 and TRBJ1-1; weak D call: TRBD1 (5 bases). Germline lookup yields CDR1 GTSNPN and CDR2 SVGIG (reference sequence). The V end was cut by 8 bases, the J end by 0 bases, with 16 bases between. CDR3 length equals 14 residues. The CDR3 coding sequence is TGTGCCCAGAAACGCCGGGGGGTGAACACTGAAGCTTTCTTT. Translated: CAQKRRGVNTEAFF.

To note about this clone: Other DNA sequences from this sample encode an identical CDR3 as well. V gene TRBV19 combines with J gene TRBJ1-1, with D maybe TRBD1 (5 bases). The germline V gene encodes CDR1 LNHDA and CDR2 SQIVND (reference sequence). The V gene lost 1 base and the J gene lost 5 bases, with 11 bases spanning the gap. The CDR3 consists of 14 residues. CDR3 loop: CASSIGGLGTEAFF. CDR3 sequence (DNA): TGTGCCAGTAGTATAGGGGGACTGGGAACTGAAGCTTTCTTT.

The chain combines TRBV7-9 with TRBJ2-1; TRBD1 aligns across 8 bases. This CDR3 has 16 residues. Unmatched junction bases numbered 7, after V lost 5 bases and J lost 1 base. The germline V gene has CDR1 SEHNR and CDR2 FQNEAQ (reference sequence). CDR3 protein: CASSPPGTGSYNEQFF. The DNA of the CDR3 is TGTGCCAGCAGCCCGCCGGGGACAGGTTCCTACAATGAGCAGTTCTTC.

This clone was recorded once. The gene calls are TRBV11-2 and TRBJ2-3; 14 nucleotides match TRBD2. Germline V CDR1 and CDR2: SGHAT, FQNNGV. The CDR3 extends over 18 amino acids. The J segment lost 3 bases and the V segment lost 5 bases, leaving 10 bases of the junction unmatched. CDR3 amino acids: CASSPTSGGAIRTDTQYF. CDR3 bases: TGTGCCAGCAGCCCGACTAGCGGGGGGGCAATAAGGACAGATACGCAGTATTTT.